The TCR beta chain described here comes from a study of blood T cell repertoires in COVID-19 (TCRdb year 2020). For the study in its entirety: Samples covering the acute and convalescent phases of COVID-19 were provided by collaborators in the United States, Italy and Spain. The prospective study material was composed of cDNA or gDNA derived from T cells, B-cell-depleted T cells, or PBMCs. Deeply sampled blood TCRbeta repertoires from subjects exposed to, actively infected with, or recovered from COVID-19 were included in the dataset. The repertoires were made available in a free public database intended to serve as a resource for research on the immune response to SARS-CoV-2. Samples were obtained from the ongoing ImmuneRACE study (first 160 participants) and from over 1,000 subjects provided by 6 global collaborators. Nearly every sample came with metadata listing a de-identified subject ID, COVID-19 status, age in years and sex. HLA class I and class II types, where available, came from metadata supplied by the sample provider rather than from assay-based typing.

Whole blood was collected in K2EDTA tubes by collaborating institutions according to the institutions' own protocols. For TCRbeta analysis, collaborators shipped samples as frozen whole blood, isolated PBMCs, or DNA extracted from either of those sample types. TCRbeta CDR3 regions were amplified from genomic DNA using the immunoSEQ Assay, a bias-controlled multiplex PCR. In the authors' own workflow: Nucleated cell counts per sample were estimated from amplification of reference gene primers within the assay. To quantify the absolute abundance of each unique TCRbeta CDR3 rearrangement, sequence reads were collapsed and filtered. For each sample, productive Simpson clonality was calculated by taking the square root of Simpson's diversity index across productive rearrangements. In its TCRdb copy, this immuneACCESS table keeps in-frame sequences only and misses some clones. Where compared with another copy, unresolved V genes explain less than half of these, and the others have no known cause. V and J calls and clone size are those listed in that table; D and trimming were worked out from the DNA. A total of around 230,000 clones appear in this sample, approximately 84% of them only once. Together, the top ten hold roughly 7.9% of the sample.

This clone was found once. Its antigen is still unknown. Per-nucleotide qualities are absent, and no much larger clonotype sits a single base away. Inclusive of the bounding cysteine and phenylalanine, the CDR3 is 13 residues long. The only DNA kept is the CDR3, 39 bases in frame from the first base. Looking up the germline V gene yields CDR1 MNHEY and CDR2 SVGAGI. Trimming takes 4 bases off V and 7 bases off J; junction bases not matched to a gene: 6. What the study reported, not specific to this receptor: The amount of clinical and demographic metadata varied by source and participant and was provided uncurated.

The rearranged segments are TRBV6-5 and TRBJ1-2; the junction holds 7 bases that match TRBD1. This TCR came from a woman of 80 years or more with acute or convalescent COVID-19. Sequencing input: peripheral blood. The nucleotide sequence reads as follows: TGTGCCAGCAGTTTGAAAGGGGGCGGTGGCTACACCTTC. It translates to CASSLKGGGGYTF.